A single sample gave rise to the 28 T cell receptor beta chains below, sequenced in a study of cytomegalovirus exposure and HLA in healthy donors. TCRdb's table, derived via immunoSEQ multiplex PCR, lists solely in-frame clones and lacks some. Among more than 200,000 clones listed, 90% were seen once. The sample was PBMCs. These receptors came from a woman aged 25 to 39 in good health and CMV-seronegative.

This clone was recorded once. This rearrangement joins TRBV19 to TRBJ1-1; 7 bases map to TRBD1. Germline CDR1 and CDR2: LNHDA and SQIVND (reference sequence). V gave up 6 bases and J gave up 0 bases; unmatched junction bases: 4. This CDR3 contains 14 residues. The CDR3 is CASSTGAVNTEAFF. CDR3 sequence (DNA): TGTGCCAGTAGCACAGGGGCGGTGAACACTGAAGCTTTCTTT. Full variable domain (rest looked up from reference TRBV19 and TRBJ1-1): DGGITQSPKYLFRKEGQNVTLSCEQNLNHDAMYWYRQDPGQGLRLIYYSQIVNDFQKGDIAEGYSVSREKKESFPLTVTSAQKNPTAFYLCASSTGAVNTEAFFGQGTRLTVV.

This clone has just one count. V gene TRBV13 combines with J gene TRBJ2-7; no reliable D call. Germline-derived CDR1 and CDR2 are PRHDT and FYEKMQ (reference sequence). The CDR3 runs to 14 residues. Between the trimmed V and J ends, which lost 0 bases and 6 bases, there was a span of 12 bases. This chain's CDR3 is CASSLGGGVREQYF. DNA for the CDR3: TGTGCCAGCAGCTTAGGGGGTGGCGTTCGCGAGCAGTACTTC.

The DNA of the CDR3 is TGTGCCAGCAGCCCCTCGGTAGACTTAGATACGCAGTATTTT. Amino acids: CASSPSVDLDTQYF. This sequence joins TRBV7-6 and TRBJ2-3; the D is unclear. The CDR3 contains 14 residues. Trimming took off 5 bases at V and 5 bases at J, with 14 bases between the two ends. Germline values: CDR1 SGHVS, CDR2 FNYEAQ.

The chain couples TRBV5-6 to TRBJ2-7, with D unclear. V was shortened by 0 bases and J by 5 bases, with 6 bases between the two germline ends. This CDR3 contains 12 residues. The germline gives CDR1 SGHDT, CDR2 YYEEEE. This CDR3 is CASSLDSDEQYF. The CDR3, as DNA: TGTGCCAGCAGCTTGGACAGTGACGAGCAGTACTTC.

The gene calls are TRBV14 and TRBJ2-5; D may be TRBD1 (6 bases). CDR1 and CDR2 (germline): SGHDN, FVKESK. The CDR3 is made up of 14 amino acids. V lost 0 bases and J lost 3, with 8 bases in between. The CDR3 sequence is CASSQEQGEETQYF. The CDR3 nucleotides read TGTGCCAGCAGCCAAGAACAGGGTGAAGAGACCCAGTACTTC.

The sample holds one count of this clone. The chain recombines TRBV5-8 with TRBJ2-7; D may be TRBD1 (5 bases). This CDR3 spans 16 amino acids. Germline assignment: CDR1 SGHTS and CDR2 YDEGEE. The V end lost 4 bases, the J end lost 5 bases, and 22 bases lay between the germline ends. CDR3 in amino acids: CASSPGPRQGGHEQYF. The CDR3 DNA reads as TGTGCCAGCAGCCCTGGGCCCCGGCAGGGTGGGCACGAGCAGTACTTC.

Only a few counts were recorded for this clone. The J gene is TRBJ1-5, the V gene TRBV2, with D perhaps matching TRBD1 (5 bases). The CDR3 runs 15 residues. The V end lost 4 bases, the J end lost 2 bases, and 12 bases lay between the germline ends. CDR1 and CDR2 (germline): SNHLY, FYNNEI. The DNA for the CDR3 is TGTGCCAGCAGTGCCGACAGTAATGGCAATCAGCCCCAGCATTTT. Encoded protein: CASSADSNGNQPQHF.

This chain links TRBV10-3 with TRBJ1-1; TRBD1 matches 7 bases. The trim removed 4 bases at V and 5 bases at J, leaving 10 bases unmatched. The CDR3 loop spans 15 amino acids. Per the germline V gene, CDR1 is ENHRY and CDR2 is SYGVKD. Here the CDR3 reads CAISGQRQGGTEAFF. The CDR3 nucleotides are TGTGCCATCAGTGGGCAACGACAGGGTGGGACTGAAGCTTTCTTT.

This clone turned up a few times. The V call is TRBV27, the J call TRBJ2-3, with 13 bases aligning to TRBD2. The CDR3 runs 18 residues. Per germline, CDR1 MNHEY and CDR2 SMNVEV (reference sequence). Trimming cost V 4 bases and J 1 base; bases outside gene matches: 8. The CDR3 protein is CASSSLAGGPWGTDTQYF. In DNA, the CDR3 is TGTGCCAGCAGTTCACTAGCGGGAGGGCCCTGGGGCACAGATACGCAGTATTTT.

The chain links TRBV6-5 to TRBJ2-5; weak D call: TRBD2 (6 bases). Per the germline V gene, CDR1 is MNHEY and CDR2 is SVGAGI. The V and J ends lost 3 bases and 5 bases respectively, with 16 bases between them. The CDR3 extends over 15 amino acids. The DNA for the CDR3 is TGTGCCAGCAGTTATGGGGGGAAGGGGTTGGAGACCCAGTACTTC. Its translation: CASSYGGKGLETQYF.

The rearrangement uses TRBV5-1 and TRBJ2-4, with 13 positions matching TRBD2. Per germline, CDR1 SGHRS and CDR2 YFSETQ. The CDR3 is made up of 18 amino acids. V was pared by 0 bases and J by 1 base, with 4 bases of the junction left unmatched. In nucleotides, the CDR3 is TGCGCCAGCAGCTTGGGACTAGCGGGAGGTTTGGCCAAAAACATTCAGTACTTC. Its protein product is CASSLGLAGGLAKNIQYF. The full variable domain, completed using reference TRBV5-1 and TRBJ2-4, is KAGVTQTPRYLIKTRGQQVTLSCSPISGHRSVSWYQQTPGQGLQFLFEYFSETQRNKGNFPGRFSGRQFSNSRSEMNVSTLELGDSALYLCASSLGLAGGLAKNIQYFGAGTRLSVL.

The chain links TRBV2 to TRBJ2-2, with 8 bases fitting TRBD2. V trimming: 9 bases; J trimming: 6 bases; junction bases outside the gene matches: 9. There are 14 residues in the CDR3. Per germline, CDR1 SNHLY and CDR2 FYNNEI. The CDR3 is CARTGTSSAGELFF. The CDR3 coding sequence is TGTGCCAGAACCGGGACTAGTTCTGCCGGGGAGCTGTTTTTT.

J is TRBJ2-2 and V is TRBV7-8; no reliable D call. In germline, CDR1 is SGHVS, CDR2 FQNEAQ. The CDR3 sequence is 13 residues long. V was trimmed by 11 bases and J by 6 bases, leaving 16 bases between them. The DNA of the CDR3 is TGTGCCGGCCAGGCCCCGATGGCCGGGGAGCTGTTTTTT. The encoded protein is CAGQAPMAGELFF.

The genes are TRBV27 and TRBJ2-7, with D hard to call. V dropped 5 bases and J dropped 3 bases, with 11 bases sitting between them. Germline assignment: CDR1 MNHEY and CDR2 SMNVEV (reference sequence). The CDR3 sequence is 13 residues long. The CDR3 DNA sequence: TGTGCCAGCAGTCCAAGACAATTCTACGAGCAGTACTTC. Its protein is CASSPRQFYEQYF.

The CDR3 spells CASSKTGDTTEAFF. CDR3 nucleotides: TGTGCCAGCAGTAAGACAGGGGATACCACTGAAGCTTTCTTT. The chain joins TRBV6-6 to TRBJ1-1; 8 nucleotides agree with TRBD1. Germline V gene sequence: CDR1 MNHNY, CDR2 SVGAGI (reference sequence). The junction had 6 bases not matched to a gene; V was cut back by 5 bases and J by 4 bases. The CDR3 is 14 residues long.

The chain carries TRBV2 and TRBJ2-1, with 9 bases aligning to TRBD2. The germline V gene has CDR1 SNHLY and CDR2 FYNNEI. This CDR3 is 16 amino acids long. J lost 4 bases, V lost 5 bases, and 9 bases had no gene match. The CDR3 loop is CASSSSLAGRYNEQFF. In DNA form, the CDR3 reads TGTGCCAGCAGTTCGAGTCTAGCGGGACGTTACAATGAGCAGTTCTTC.

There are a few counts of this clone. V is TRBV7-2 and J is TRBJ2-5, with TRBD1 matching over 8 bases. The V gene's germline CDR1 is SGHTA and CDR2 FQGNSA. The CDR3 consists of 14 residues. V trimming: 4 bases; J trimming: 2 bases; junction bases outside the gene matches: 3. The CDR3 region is CASSSTGVQETQYF. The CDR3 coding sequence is TGTGCCAGCAGCTCGACAGGGGTACAAGAGACCCAGTACTTC. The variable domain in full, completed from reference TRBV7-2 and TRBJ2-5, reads GAGVSQSPSNKVTEKGKDVELRCDPISGHTALYWYRQSLGQGLEFLIYFQGNSAPDKSGLPSDRFSAERTGGSVSTLTIQRTQQEDSAVYLCASSSTGVQETQYFGPGTRLLVL.

This CDR3 reads CASTLSESRQETQYF. The CDR3 DNA is TGCGCCAGCACCCTTAGTGAGTCCCGGCAAGAGACCCAGTACTTC. The V call is TRBV4-1, the J call TRBJ2-5; D is ambiguous. CDR1 is MGHRA and CDR2 is YSYEKL in the germline V gene. CDR3 size: 15 residues. V lost 7 bases to trimming and J lost 2 bases, with 17 bases between them.

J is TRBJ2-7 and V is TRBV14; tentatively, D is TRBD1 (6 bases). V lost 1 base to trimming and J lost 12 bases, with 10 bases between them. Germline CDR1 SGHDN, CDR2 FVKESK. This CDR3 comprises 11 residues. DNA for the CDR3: TGTGCCAGCAGCCAAGGACAGGTTGCGTACTTC. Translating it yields CASSQGQVAYF.

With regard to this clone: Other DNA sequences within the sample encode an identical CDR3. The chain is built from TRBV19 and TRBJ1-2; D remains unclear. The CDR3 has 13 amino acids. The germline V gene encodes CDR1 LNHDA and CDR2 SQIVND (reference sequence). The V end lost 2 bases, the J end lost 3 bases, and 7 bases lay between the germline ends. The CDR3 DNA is TGTGCCAGTAGTATACAGGTTGACTATGGCTACACCTTC. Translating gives CASSIQVDYGYTF.

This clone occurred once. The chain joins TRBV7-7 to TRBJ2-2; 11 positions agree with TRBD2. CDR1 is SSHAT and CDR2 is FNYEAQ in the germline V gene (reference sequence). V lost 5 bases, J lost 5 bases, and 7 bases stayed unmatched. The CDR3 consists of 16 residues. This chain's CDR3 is CASSPASGRTTGELFF. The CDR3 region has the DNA TGTGCCAGCAGCCCAGCTAGCGGGAGGACGACCGGGGAGCTGTTTTTT.

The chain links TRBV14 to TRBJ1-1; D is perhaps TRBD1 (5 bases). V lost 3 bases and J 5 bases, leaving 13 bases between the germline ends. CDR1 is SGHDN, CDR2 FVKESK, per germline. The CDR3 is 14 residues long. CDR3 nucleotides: TGTGCCAGCAGCCACCATGGGCAGGGTACTGAAGCTTTCTTT. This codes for CASSHHGQGTEAFF.

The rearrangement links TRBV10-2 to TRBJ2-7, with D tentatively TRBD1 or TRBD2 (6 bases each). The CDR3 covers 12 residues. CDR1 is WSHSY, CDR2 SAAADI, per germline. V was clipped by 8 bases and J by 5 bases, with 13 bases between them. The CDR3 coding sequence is TGCGCCAGCTGGAGGGGGAGCGACGAGCAGTACTTC. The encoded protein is CASWRGSDEQYF.

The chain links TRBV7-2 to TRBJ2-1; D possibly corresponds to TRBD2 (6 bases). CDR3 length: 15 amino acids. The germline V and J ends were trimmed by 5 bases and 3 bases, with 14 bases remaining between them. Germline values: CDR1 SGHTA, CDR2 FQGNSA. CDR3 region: CASSPLAALYNEQFF. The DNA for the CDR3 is TGTGCCAGCAGCCCACTAGCCGCCCTCTACAATGAGCAGTTCTTC.

As DNA, the CDR3 is TGTGCCAGCAGCTTGGCTGGGGACGAGCAGTACTTC. Protein product: CASSLAGDEQYF. The genes are TRBV5-6 and TRBJ2-7; D is unresolved. The CDR3 totals 12 residues. V was trimmed by 0 bases and J by 5 bases, leaving 6 bases between them. Germline-derived CDR1 and CDR2 are SGHDT and YYEEEE.

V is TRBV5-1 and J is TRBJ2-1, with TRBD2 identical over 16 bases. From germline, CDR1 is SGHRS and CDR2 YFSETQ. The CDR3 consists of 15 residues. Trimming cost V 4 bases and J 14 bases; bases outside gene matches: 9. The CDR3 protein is CASSPGTSGREAEFF. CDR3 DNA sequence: TGCGCCAGCAGCCCCGGGACTAGCGGGAGGGAGGCGGAGTTCTTC.

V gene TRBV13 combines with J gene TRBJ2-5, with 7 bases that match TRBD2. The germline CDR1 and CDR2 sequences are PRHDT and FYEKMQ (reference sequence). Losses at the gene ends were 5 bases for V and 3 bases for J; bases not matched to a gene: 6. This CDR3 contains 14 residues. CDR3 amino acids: CASSEGSGKETQYF. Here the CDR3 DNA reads TGTGCCAGCAGCGAGGGCAGCGGGAAAGAGACCCAGTACTTC.

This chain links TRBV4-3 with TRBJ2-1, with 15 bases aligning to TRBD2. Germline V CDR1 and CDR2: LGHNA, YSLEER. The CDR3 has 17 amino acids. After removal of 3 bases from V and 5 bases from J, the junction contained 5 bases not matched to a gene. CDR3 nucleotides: TGCGCCAGCAGCCAGGGACTAGCGGGAGGTCAAAACAATGAGCAGTTCTTC. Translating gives CASSQGLAGGQNNEQFF.